The source of this T cell receptor beta chain is a study of blood T cell repertoires in COVID-19. Sequenced by immunoSEQ multiplex PCR; TCRdb stores in-frame clones only, minus some. The sample shows 150,000 to 200,000 clones, roughly 83% of them seen only once. CDR1 and CDR2 from the germline V gene are SGHTS and YDEGEE. The CDR3 runs to 16 residues. J gave up 1 base and V 4 bases, and 6 bases lay outside the gene matches. Material for sequencing was PBMCs or T cells enriched from blood (not recorded which). The J gene is TRBJ2-3, the V gene TRBV5-8; 10 bases agree with TRBD2. The receptor's source is a man aged 65-85 years who had been exposed to COVID-19. The CDR3 DNA reads TGTGCCAGCAGCCCACTTACTAGCGGGGGCACAGATACGCAGTATTTT. Protein sequence: CASSPLTSGGTDTQYF.